The 17 T cell receptor beta chains below were found in one sample sequenced in a study of PD-L1 blockade in urothelial cancer. The method was immunoSEQ multiplex PCR; TCRdb's version includes in-frame clones alone and lacks a portion of them. The data contain approximately 48,000 clones, approximately 83% of them singletons. This material consisted of PBMCs, taken around atezolizumab (anti-PD-L1) treatment. The source of these receptors is a man aged 55 to 69 with urothelial cancer.

This chain connects TRBV11-3 to TRBJ2-7, with 8 bases matching TRBD2. Trimming at V came to 5 bases and at J to 1 base, leaving 10 bases not matched to a gene. Germline V CDR1 and CDR2: SGHNT, YENEEA. The CDR3 is made up of 16 amino acids. This CDR3 is CASSPFGGEKSYEQYF. Here the CDR3 DNA reads TGTGCCAGCAGCCCCTTCGGGGGGGAAAAATCCTACGAGCAGTACTTC.

On this clone itself: Its ends do not fully match the called genes, so a read error is possible. The genes are TRBV7-7 and TRBJ2-2; 7 bases are shared with TRBD2. The CDR3 totals 16 residues. The V gene's germline CDR1 is SSHAT and CDR2 FNYEAQ (reference sequence). DNA for the CDR3: TGTGCTAGCAGCCCCTGGAGCGGGACTTCGGCCGGGGAGCTGTTTTTT. It is translated as CASSPWSGTSAGELFF.

The rearrangement uses TRBV7-9 and TRBJ1-2, with D possibly TRBD1 on 5 matching bases. Deletions cut 2 bases from V and 7 bases from J, with 29 bases between. This CDR3 spans 19 amino acids. Per germline, CDR1 SEHNR and CDR2 FQNEAQ (reference sequence). CDR3 DNA sequence: TGTGCCAGCAGCTTATCCCCAACCCGACAGACGCCCGGGAGAGGTGGCTACACCTTC. As protein: CASSLSPTRQTPGRGGYTF. The full variable domain, with the rest looked up from reference TRBV7-9 and TRBJ1-2, is DTGVSQNPRHKITKRGQNVTFRCDPISEHNRLYWYRQTLGQGPEFLTYFQNEAQLEKSRLLSDRFSAERPKGSFSTLEIQRTEQGDSAMYLCASSLSPTRQTPGRGGYTFGSGTRLTVV.

The chain has TRBV30 and TRBJ2-7; D gene unclear. CDR3 length: 12 residues. CDR1 GTSNPN and CDR2 SVGIG come from the germline V gene (reference sequence). Trimming left V 0 bases short and J 4 bases short, with 7 bases between. CDR3 protein: CAWSVGRYEQYF. For the CDR3, the DNA is TGTGCCTGGAGTGTGGGCAGATACGAGCAGTACTTC.

The chain recombines TRBV10-3 with TRBJ1-3, with D perhaps matching TRBD1 (5 bases). Germline CDR1 is ENHRY and CDR2 is SYGVKD. The CDR3 loop spans 18 amino acids. Trimming left V 3 bases short and J 2 bases short, with 20 bases between. The CDR3 spells CAISDPDDWAGTGNTIYF. The CDR3 nucleotides are TGTGCCATCAGTGACCCGGACGACTGGGCAGGGACTGGAAACACCATATATTTT.

This chain links TRBV7-3 with TRBJ1-2, with 8 bases aligning to TRBD1. Germline CDR1 SGHTA, CDR2 FQGTGA. This CDR3 is 14 amino acids long. With 5 bases clipped from V and 4 bases from J, the junction kept 6 bases outside the gene matches. The CDR3 sequence is CASSQGASSYGYTF. The CDR3 bases are TGTGCCAGCAGCCAGGGGGCGTCCAGCTATGGCTACACCTTC.

The chain joins TRBV7-2 to TRBJ2-5; 12 bases line up with TRBD2. V was pared by 1 base and J by 4 bases, with 4 bases of the junction left unmatched. Germline CDR1 SGHTA, CDR2 FQGNSA. The CDR3 length is 16 residues. The CDR3 loop reads CASSLGLAGDGETQYF. In DNA form, the CDR3 reads TGTGCCAGCAGCTTAGGACTAGCGGGAGATGGAGAGACCCAGTACTTC.

This clone was detected a few times. This sequence joins TRBV28 and TRBJ2-7; 9 bases are a match to TRBD2. Germline values: CDR1 MDHEN, CDR2 SYDVKM. With V trimmed by 2 bases and J by 1 base, 9 bases remained unmatched. The CDR3 covers 17 residues. The DNA for the CDR3 is TGTGCCAGCAGTTTAAGCCTAGCGGGAAAACGTTCCTACGAGCAGTACTTC. This gives the protein CASSLSLAGKRSYEQYF.

This clone appeared a single time. The chain uses TRBV4-3 and TRBJ2-3; possibly TRBD1 for D (6 bases). The V gene lost 0 bases and the J gene lost 4 bases, with 11 bases spanning the gap. The V gene's germline CDR1 is LGHNA and CDR2 YSLEER. CDR3 length: 15 amino acids. The DNA of the CDR3 is TGCGCCAGCAGCCAAGAAGAGGGGGACCCAGATACGCAGTATTTT. It translates to CASSQEEGDPDTQYF.

The gene calls are TRBV5-1 and TRBJ2-7; TRBD1 aligns across 9 bases. Germline loops: CDR1 SGHRS, CDR2 YFSETQ. The CDR3 has 15 residues. Trimming removed 4 bases from V and 1 base from J; junction bases left unmatched: 6. CDR3 DNA sequence: TGCGCCAGCAGCGGACAGGGGACTGGGTCCTACGAGCAGTACTTC. Translation gives CASSGQGTGSYEQYF.

Only one count was recorded for this clone. The chain has TRBV4-1 and TRBJ1-2, with 7 bases aligning to TRBD1. Germline CDR1 reads MGHRA; CDR2 reads YSYEKL. The V gene end was trimmed by 1 base and the J gene end by 4 bases; junction bases not matched to a gene: 6. The CDR3 length is 15 residues. CDR3 residues: CASSQVPGQPYGYTF. For the CDR3, the DNA is TGCGCCAGCAGCCAAGTGCCGGGACAGCCCTATGGCTACACCTTC.

Within the sample, this clone is large. This chain connects TRBV6-6 to TRBJ2-5, with D possibly being TRBD1 (5 bases). Germline-derived CDR1 and CDR2 are MNHNY and SVGAGI (reference sequence). CDR3 length: 13 residues. Between the trimmed V and J ends, which lost 0 bases and 5 bases, there was a span of 7 bases. The CDR3: CASSYSHRETQYF. The CDR3, as DNA: TGTGCCAGCAGTTACTCCCACAGGGAGACCCAGTACTTC.

CDR3 sequence reads: CASRQANTGELFF. In nucleotides, the CDR3 is TGTGCCAGCAGACAGGCGAACACCGGGGAGCTGTTTTTT. The chain joins TRBV2 to TRBJ2-2; TRBD1 is a possible D gene (5 bases). CDR3 length equals 13 residues. Germline lookup yields CDR1 SNHLY and CDR2 FYNNEI. The germline V and J ends were trimmed by 6 bases and 0 bases, with 5 bases remaining between them.

This chain joins TRBV13 and TRBJ2-6; possibly TRBD2 for D (6 bases). This CDR3 is 17 amino acids long. The germline gives CDR1 PRHDT, CDR2 FYEKMQ (reference sequence). The germline V and J ends were trimmed by 5 bases and 0 bases, with 14 bases remaining between them. CDR3 DNA: TGTGCCAGCAGCCCTCTGGGGCGGGACTCTGGGGCCAACGTCCTGACTTTC. This codes for CASSPLGRDSGANVLTF. Full variable domain (missing parts from reference TRBV13 and TRBJ2-6): AAGVIQSPRHLIKEKRETATLKCYPIPRHDTVYWYQQGPGQDPQFLISFYEKMQSDKGSIPDRFSAQQFSDYHSELNMSSLELGDSALYFCASSPLGRDSGANVLTFGAGSRLTVL.

This clone was seen a single time. The DNA of the CDR3 is TGTGCCAGCAGCTTAGGCGGCGGGAGCGGGGAGCTGTTTTTT. Translated, it gives CASSLGGGSGELFF. The chain carries TRBV11-2 and TRBJ2-2; the match to TRBD2 covers 7 bases. The junction had 3 bases not matched to a gene; V was cut back by 1 base and J by 7 bases. The germline CDR1 and CDR2 sequences are SGHAT and FQNNGV. The CDR3 consists of 14 residues. The entire variable domain, with the rest obtained from reference TRBV11-2 and TRBJ2-2, is as follows: EAGVAQSPRYKIIEKRQSVAFWCNPISGHATLYWYQQILGQGPKLLIQFQNNGVVDDSQLPKDRFSAERLKGVDSTLKIQPAKLEDSAVYLCASSLGGGSGELFFGEGSRLTVL.

The gene calls are TRBV27 and TRBJ2-7; perhaps TRBD1 as D (6 bases). This CDR3 is built from 15 residues. V lost 5 bases to trimming and J lost 5 bases, with 19 bases between them. Germline V gene lookup returns CDR1 MNHEY and CDR2 SMNVEV (reference sequence). The CDR3 region has the DNA TGTGCCAGCAGTATTCAGGGGATCGGTGACGACGAGCAGTACTTC. It yields the protein CASSIQGIGDDEQYF.

The chain has TRBV4-1 and TRBJ2-6; 9 bases match TRBD1. V lost 0 bases, J lost 0 bases, and 9 bases stayed unmatched. This CDR3 region has 20 residues. Germline assignment: CDR1 MGHRA and CDR2 YSYEKL. CDR3 loop: CASSQDGGTGLFSGANVLTF. For the CDR3, the DNA is TGCGCCAGCAGCCAAGATGGGGGGACAGGGCTGTTCTCTGGGGCCAACGTCCTGACTTTC.